A selection of T cell receptor beta chains follows, all from one sample in a study of Ad26.COV2.S vaccination and SARS-CoV-2 variants. The table came from immunoSEQ multiplex PCR; TCRdb's copy has only in-frame clones and leaves some out. This sample has almost 400,000 clones, with around nine tenths found just once. The specimen was peripheral blood, collected in a trial of Ad26.COV2.S vaccine versus placebo. Receptors were obtained from a person aged 18-60 years who received the Ad26.COV2.S COVID-19 vaccine or a placebo. Both conserved end residues are part of each CDR3. D genes are given only for firm matches. Rows give clone size only sometimes, using once, few, many, or a class for an expanded clone.

j_call clone_size v_call d_call cdr3_nt cdr3_aa
TRBJ1-6 - TRBV28 - TGTGCCAGCAGTTTGTCGACAGGCCTGAGAGGGAATTCACCCCTCCACTTT CASSLSTGLRGNSPLHF
TRBJ1-2 - TRBV19 - TGTGCCAGTAGTAATCCCCCTACCAGGGGAACGATCTATGGCTACACCTTC CASSNPPTRGTIYGYTF
TRBJ2-5 - TRBV19 TRBD2 TGTGCCAGTAGTACCCCCCGGGGGGAGGGCCGGGAGACCCAGTACTTC CASSTPRGEGRETQYF
TRBJ1-2 - TRBV19 - TGTGCCAGTAGCGCCTCGACAGGTGAGAACTATGGCTACACCTTC CASSASTGENYGYTF
TRBJ2-1 - TRBV28 - TGTGCCAGCAGTCGGGGACACCTCCCCTCCTACAATGAGCAGTTCTTC CASSRGHLPSYNEQFF
TRBJ1-3 once TRBV5-4 - TGTGCCAGCAGCTTGGACCTCCATACAAGCTCTGGAAACACCATATATTTT CASSLDLHTSSGNTIYF
TRBJ2-7 - TRBV12-3/TRBV12-4 - TGTGCCAGCAGTTTAGCGGGAGGCGAGCAGTACTTC CASSLAGGEQYF
TRBJ2-2 - TRBV9 - TGTGCCAGCAGCCTCGGGACACCCGGCACCGGGGAGCTGTTTTTT CASSLGTPGTGELFF
TRBJ1-1 - TRBV11-3 - TGTGCCAGCACCCCCGGGGGTGGTAGGACTGAAGCTTTCTTT CASTPGGGRTEAFF
TRBJ2-7 - TRBV5-1 TRBD2 TGCGCCAGCAGCTTGGGTCGTAACCAGCCGGGAGGGCCTAATCTGGGGCGCGAGCAGTACTTC CASSLGRNQPGGPNLGREQYF
TRBJ2-5 - TRBV6-5 TRBD2 TGTGCCAGCAGGCTAGCGGGACTCATGGAGACCCAGTACTTC CASRLAGLMETQYF
TRBJ2-7 - TRBV5-4 TRBD2 TGTGCCAGCAGCTTGGGACTAGCGGGCGCTACCGAGCAGTACTTC CASSLGLAGATEQYF
TRBJ1-3 - TRBV28 TRBD1 TGTGCCAGCAGTTTGGGACAGGGCTTCTCTGGAAACACCATATATTTT CASSLGQGFSGNTIYF
TRBJ2-7 - TRBV4-2 - TGTGCCAGCAGCCTCGGGGGGCGGGCGAGCTCCTACGAGCAGTACTTC CASSLGGRASSYEQYF
TRBJ2-1 - TRBV27 TRBD2 TGTGCCAGCAGTTTCCTTGGGACTAGCGGGAGGGCCGGTCGGTACAATGAGCAGTTCTTC CASSFLGTSGRAGRYNEQFF
TRBJ2-1 - TRBV24-1 TRBD1 TGTGCCACCAGTGATTCCTCGGACAGGGTGAGTGAAGAGCAGTTCTTC CATSDSSDRVSEEQFF